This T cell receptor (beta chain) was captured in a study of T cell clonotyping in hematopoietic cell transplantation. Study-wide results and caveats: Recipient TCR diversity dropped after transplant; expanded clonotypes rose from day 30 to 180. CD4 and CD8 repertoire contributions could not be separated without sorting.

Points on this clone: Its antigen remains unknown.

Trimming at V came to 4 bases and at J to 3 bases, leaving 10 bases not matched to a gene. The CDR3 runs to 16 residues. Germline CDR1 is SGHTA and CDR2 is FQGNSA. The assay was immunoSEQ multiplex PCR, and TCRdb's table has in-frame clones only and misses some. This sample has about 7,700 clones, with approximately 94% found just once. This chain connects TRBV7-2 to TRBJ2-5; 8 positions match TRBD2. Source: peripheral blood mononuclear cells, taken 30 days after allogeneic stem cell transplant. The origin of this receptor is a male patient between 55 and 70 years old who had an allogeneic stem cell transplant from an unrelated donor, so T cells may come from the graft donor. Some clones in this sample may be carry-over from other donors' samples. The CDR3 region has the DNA TGTGCCAGCAGCTCTCCTCTGGGACTAGTTAAAGAGACCCAGTACTTC. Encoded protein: CASSSPLGLVKETQYF.